This TCR beta chain was obtained from a study of control samples from healthy donors and cancer patients. Some clones are missing from TCRdb's copy, which holds only in-frame ones; the method was immunoSEQ multiplex PCR. The table has over 85,000 clones, approximately 91% seen once. The germline CDR1 and CDR2 sequences are GTSNPN and SVGIG (reference sequence). The J segment lost 0 bases and the V segment lost 2 bases, leaving 3 bases of the junction unmatched. The CDR3 length is 16 residues. The rearrangement uses TRBV30 and TRBJ1-6; TRBD1 matches 8 bases. The sample was PBMCs. The receptor comes from a woman in her 50s with colorectal cancer. CDR3 loop: CAWSPTGGSYNSPLHF. CDR3 bases: TGTGCCTGGAGTCCTACAGGGGGCTCCTATAATTCACCCCTCCACTTT.